The entry that follows covers one T cell receptor beta chain sequence. This specimen belongs to a study of T cells of healthy individuals. Germline assignment: CDR1 SGHNT and CDR2 YENEEA. There are 15 residues in the CDR3. Trimming removed 4 bases from V and 1 base from J; junction bases left unmatched: 2. TCRdb recomputed calls from the 5' RACE reads with MiXCR, one row per CDR3 protein. The sample carries about 40,000 distinct CDR3 sequences, more than 4.5% recorded once. This clonotype was sampled from a human donor in good health. The chain uses TRBV11-3 and TRBJ2-2; 8 bases agree with TRBD2. The CDR3: CASSYAGGNTGELFF. The CDR3 DNA sequence: TGTGCCAGCAGCTACGCGGGGGGGAACACCGGGGAGCTGTTTTTT.